Below are 31 T cell receptor beta chains sequenced from a single sample in a study of blood T cells in healthy people across ages. Together with a sample-barcoded 5' primer, a J-beta primer mix was included in a second PCR lasting about 7 to 11 cycles. TCRdb re-called the 5' RACE reads with MiXCR, one entry per CDR3 protein. The profile shows some 920,000 distinct CDR3 sequences, about 51% of them singletons. Sequencing used blood. These receptors were collected from an older woman in good health.

The chain couples TRBV7-9 to TRBJ2-3; 9 bases are shared with TRBD2. Germline CDR1 reads SEHNR; CDR2 reads FQNEAQ (reference sequence). V trimming: 2 bases; J trimming: 4 bases; junction bases outside the gene matches: 7. CDR3 size: 16 residues. Here the CDR3 DNA reads TGTGCCAGCAGCTTAATTGTAGCGGGAGCCCCAGATACGCAGTATTTT. This codes for CASSLIVAGAPDTQYF.

The chain uses TRBV7-2 and TRBJ2-1; TRBD1 might be the D (5 bases). Germline assignment: CDR1 SGHTA and CDR2 FQGNSA. V was cut by 5 bases and J by 15 bases, with 17 bases left in between. The CDR3 contains 12 residues. For the CDR3, the DNA is TGTGCCAGCAGCCCACACAGGATTGAGTTGTTCTTC. It yields the protein CASSPHRIELFF.

CDR3 protein: CSVTGLAYNEQFF. The CDR3 coding sequence is TGCAGCGTAACAGGCCTTGCCTACAATGAGCAGTTCTTC. The chain recombines TRBV20-1 with TRBJ2-1; D might be TRBD1 (5 bases). The CDR3 totals 13 residues. Germline V gene sequence: CDR1 DFQATT, CDR2 SNEGSKA (reference sequence).

J is TRBJ1-6 and V is TRBV6-4; TRBD1 matches 8 bases. The J segment lost 7 bases and the V segment lost 2 bases, leaving 1 base of the junction unmatched. CDR3 length equals 14 residues. CDR1 is MRHNA and CDR2 is SNTAGT in the germline V gene. CDR3 bases: TGTGCCAGCAGTGACCAGGGGGCAAATTCACCCCTCCACTTT. It is translated as CASSDQGANSPLHF.

The chain carries TRBV6-6 and TRBJ2-7; no firm D call. The germline V gene encodes CDR1 MNHNY and CDR2 SVGAGI (reference sequence). Between the trimmed V and J ends, which lost 7 bases and 4 bases, there was a span of 11 bases. The CDR3 contains 12 residues. The CDR3 DNA sequence: TGTGCCAGCAATAGGGCCGGGTACGAGCAGTACTTC. Its protein is CASNRAGYEQYF.

The chain links TRBV7-2 to TRBJ1-2, with a possible D match to TRBD1 (6 bases). Germline CDR1 and CDR2: SGHTA and FQGNSA. The length of the CDR3 is 16 residues. Trimming stripped 0 bases from V and 4 bases from J, with 15 bases between. CDR3 sequence (DNA): TGTGCCAGCAGCTTAGCGCGGGGGGGCGCTGGCTATGGCTACACCTTC. Translation gives CASSLARGGAGYGYTF.

The rearrangement uses TRBV4-1 and TRBJ2-3; TRBD2 matches at 12 bases. V shed 3 bases, J shed 5 bases, and the junction held 6 bases outside the gene matches. Per germline, CDR1 MGHRA and CDR2 YSYEKL. The CDR3 has 16 amino acids. The CDR3 DNA reads as TGCGCCAGCAGCCACCCGGGACTAGCGGGCCGAGATACGCAGTATTTT. Translating it yields CASSHPGLAGRDTQYF.

To note about this clonotype: The junction departs from the called germline gene at one end, perhaps through a read error. The chain combines TRBV20-1 with TRBJ2-5, with a weak D call TRBD2 (6 bases). In germline, CDR1 is DFQATT, CDR2 SNEGSKA (reference sequence). CDR3 size: 12 residues. CDR3 bases: TGCAGTTCTAGGCGGGATTTGGAGACCCAGTACTTC. This encodes CSSRRDLETQYF.

V gene TRBV5-6 combines with J gene TRBJ2-7; D possibly corresponds to TRBD2 (5 bases). The CDR3 covers 15 residues. Trimming took 1 base from V and 9 from J, leaving 20 bases between them. Germline CDR1 is SGHDT and CDR2 is YYEEEE. DNA of the CDR3: TGTGCCAGCAGCTTGCTGGAGGTGGGCACCAGAGGGCAGTACTTC. It specifies CASSLLEVGTRGQYF.

V and J are TRBV20-1 and TRBJ1-2, with TRBD1 as a possible D gene (5 bases). V was trimmed by 8 bases and J by 0 bases, leaving 22 bases between them. The CDR3 contains 16 residues. CDR1 and CDR2 (germline): DFQATT, SNEGSKA (reference sequence). The CDR3 DNA is TGCAGTCAAATCAGGGTGTCCCGGGTGGCTAACTATGGCTACACCTTC. Protein sequence: CSQIRVSRVANYGYTF.

The V gene is TRBV20-1, the J gene TRBJ2-1; the D gene is possibly TRBD2 (5 bases). Trimming shortened V by 7 bases and J by 0 bases, and 10 bases separated the two germline ends. The CDR3 extends over 13 amino acids. The germline CDR1 and CDR2 sequences are DFQATT and SNEGSKA (reference sequence). CDR3 loop: CSGTASSYNEQFF. The CDR3 DNA reads TGCAGTGGGACTGCCAGCTCCTACAATGAGCAGTTCTTC.

The genes are TRBV3-1 and TRBJ1-1; 9 nucleotides align to TRBD1. This CDR3 spans 14 amino acids. V lost 2 bases to trimming and J lost 5 bases; unmatched junction nucleotides: 3. CDR1 and CDR2 (germline): LGHDT, YNNKEL (reference sequence). The CDR3: CASSQTDRGTEAFF. The CDR3 DNA follows: TGTGCCAGCAGCCAAACCGACAGGGGGACTGAAGCTTTCTTT.

The V call is TRBV13, the J call TRBJ2-7; D unclear. CDR1 and CDR2 from the germline V gene are PRHDT and FYEKMQ (reference sequence). V dropped 5 bases and J dropped 2 bases, with 13 bases sitting between them. The CDR3 totals 14 residues. CDR3 amino acids: CASSPDENAYEQYF. The CDR3 nucleotides read TGTGCCAGCAGCCCCGATGAGAACGCCTACGAGCAGTACTTC.

The chain is built from TRBV3-1 and TRBJ2-5; possibly TRBD2 for D (5 bases). The CDR3 sequence is 13 residues long. V shed 3 bases and J shed 0 bases, with 5 bases lying between them. Per germline, CDR1 LGHDT and CDR2 YNNKEL (reference sequence). CDR3 protein: CASSQDYQETQYF. The CDR3 region has the DNA TGTGCCAGCAGCCAGGACTACCAAGAGACCCAGTACTTC.

V is TRBV2 and J is TRBJ2-1; 13 bases align to TRBD2. V lost 6 bases, J lost 5 bases, and 1 base stayed unmatched. The CDR3 totals 14 residues. Germline loops: CDR1 SNHLY, CDR2 FYNNEI. The CDR3 DNA follows: TGTGCCAGCAGGGGACTAGCGGGGCACAATGAGCAGTTCTTC. Its protein is CASRGLAGHNEQFF.

V usage is TRBV6-6 and J usage is TRBJ2-3, with 10 nucleotides matching TRBD2. Germline V gene lookup returns CDR1 MNHNY and CDR2 SVGAGI (reference sequence). V was pared by 5 bases and J by 3 bases, with 11 bases of the junction left unmatched. The CDR3 totals 17 residues. DNA for the CDR3: TGTGCCAGCAGTCAGCTAGCGGGAGCTATTGAGACAGATACGCAGTATTTT. This codes for CASSQLAGAIETDTQYF.

V is TRBV3-1 and J is TRBJ2-7; 12 bases map to TRBD2. The CDR3 runs to 15 residues. From germline, CDR1 is LGHDT and CDR2 YNNKEL (reference sequence). J lost 7 bases, V lost 0 bases, and 4 bases had no gene match. Written as DNA, the CDR3 is TGTGCCAGCAGCCAAGATTGGCTAGCGGGAGGGGAGCAGTACTTC. It is translated as CASSQDWLAGGEQYF.

The J gene is TRBJ2-3, the V gene TRBV3-1, with D hard to call. The germline V and J ends were trimmed by 0 bases and 4 bases, with 11 bases remaining between them. Per germline, CDR1 LGHDT and CDR2 YNNKEL (reference sequence). The CDR3 is 15 amino acids. The CDR3 is CASSQDRRHADTQYF. As DNA, the CDR3 is TGTGCCAGCAGCCAAGATCGTAGACACGCAGATACGCAGTATTTT.

This rearrangement joins TRBV29-1 to TRBJ2-7, with 10 bases identical to TRBD2. From germline, CDR1 is SQVTM and CDR2 ANQGSEA. The J segment lost 3 bases and the V segment lost 7 bases, leaving 3 bases of the junction unmatched. This CDR3 has 12 residues. The DNA for the CDR3 is TGCAGCGCCTGGACTAGCGGCTACGAGCAGTACTTC. Its translation: CSAWTSGYEQYF.

This chain joins TRBV6-5 and TRBJ2-6; D is ambiguous. Trimming took 2 bases from V and 5 from J, leaving 22 bases between them. The CDR3 contains 19 residues. Germline V gives CDR1 MNHEY, CDR2 SVGAGI. The CDR3 loop reads CASSYLFPDGSLWANVLTF. The CDR3 DNA sequence: TGTGCCAGCAGTTACCTCTTTCCTGACGGGTCCCTGTGGGCCAACGTCCTGACTTTC.

This clonotype was recorded only once. This chain connects TRBV7-2 to TRBJ2-3; tentatively, D is TRBD2 (6 bases). V was cut by 5 bases and J by 2 bases, with 14 bases left in between. The CDR3 loop spans 15 amino acids. Germline values: CDR1 SGHTA, CDR2 FQGNSA. In DNA, the CDR3 is TGTGCCAGCAGCCCAGTGGCGGGATACACAGATACGCAGTATTTT. Translation: CASSPVAGYTDTQYF.

This clonotype was counted only a few times. As DNA, the CDR3 is TGTGCCATCAGTCGGGCGGCCCTGGGCGAGCAGTACTTC. Protein product: CAISRAALGEQYF. This sequence joins TRBV10-3 and TRBJ2-7; D is unclear. Per germline, CDR1 ENHRY and CDR2 SYGVKD. The CDR3 runs 13 residues. V was cut by 5 bases and J by 6 bases, with 14 bases left in between.

V usage is TRBV28 and J usage is TRBJ2-2; 11 positions agree with TRBD2. The CDR3 is 16 amino acids. Germline V gene lookup returns CDR1 MDHEN and CDR2 SYDVKM. V was pared by 8 bases and J by 1 base, with 6 bases of the junction left unmatched. The CDR3 is CASQLAGVRNTGELFF. CDR3 sequence (DNA): TGTGCCAGCCAACTAGCGGGAGTTAGGAACACCGGGGAGCTGTTTTTT.

The genes are TRBV5-1 and TRBJ2-1; a possible D gene is TRBD2 (5 bases). The CDR3 covers 12 residues. V was cut by 4 bases and J by 10 bases, with 12 bases left in between. Germline V CDR1 and CDR2: SGHRS, YFSETQ. CDR3 sequence reads: CASSLTTMEQFF. The CDR3, as DNA: TGCGCCAGCAGCCTGACTACTATGGAGCAGTTCTTC.

This clonotype has only one observation. The genes are TRBV13 and TRBJ2-7; 8 nucleotides agree with TRBD2. V shed 5 bases and J 1 base; nucleotides not matched to a gene: 13. CDR1 and CDR2 from the germline V gene are PRHDT and FYEKMQ (reference sequence). This CDR3 is built from 17 residues. CDR3: CASSPRSGGASSYEQYF. The CDR3 DNA sequence: TGTGCCAGCAGCCCCCGTTCCGGGGGGGCATCTTCCTACGAGCAGTACTTC.

This clonotype was counted only a few times. The chain combines TRBV29-1 with TRBJ2-4, with 7 positions matching TRBD2. CDR1 SQVTM and CDR2 ANQGSEA come from the germline V gene. This CDR3 comprises 14 residues. Losses at the gene ends were 7 bases for V and 0 bases for J; bases not matched to a gene: 6. The chain's CDR3 is CSAGGGLAKNIQYF. For the CDR3, the DNA is TGCAGCGCTGGGGGAGGGCTAGCCAAAAACATTCAGTACTTC. Full variable domain (outside the CDR3, taken from reference TRBV29-1 and TRBJ2-4): SAVISQKPSRDICQRGTSLTIQCQVDSQVTMMFWYRQQPGQSLTLIATANQGSEATYESGFVIDKFPISRPNLTFSTLTVSNMSPEDSSIYLCSAGGGLAKNIQYFGAGTRLSVL.

The chain combines TRBV29-1 with TRBJ2-7; D perhaps matches TRBD1 (6 bases). V lost 0 bases and J 2 bases, leaving 11 bases between the germline ends. This CDR3 is 14 amino acids long. Germline-derived CDR1 and CDR2 are SQVTM and ANQGSEA. For the CDR3, the DNA is TGCAGCGTTGAAGATGACCGGACAGCCTACGAGCAGTACTTC. Translated, it gives CSVEDDRTAYEQYF.

This clonotype was counted a few times. The rearrangement uses TRBV20-1 and TRBJ2-3; 8 bases align to TRBD1. The CDR3 sequence is 14 residues long. Germline-derived CDR1 and CDR2 are DFQATT and SNEGSKA (reference sequence). Unmatched junction bases numbered 6, after V lost 1 base and J lost 6 bases. In DNA, the CDR3 is TGCAGTGCTAGAGGTCGACAGGGGAGGGATACGCAGTATTTT. Translating it yields CSARGRQGRDTQYF.

V usage is TRBV5-1 and J usage is TRBJ2-5, with 11 bases that match TRBD2. Germline V gene lookup returns CDR1 SGHRS and CDR2 YFSETQ. CDR3 length: 16 amino acids. V lost 3 bases and J lost 1; bases outside the gene matches: 5. The CDR3 reads CASSSTSGSFQETQYF. In nucleotides, the CDR3 is TGCGCCAGCAGCTCCACTAGCGGGAGTTTCCAAGAGACCCAGTACTTC.

The rearrangement uses TRBV29-1 and TRBJ2-1; possibly TRBD1 for D (5 bases). The last part of the DNA fits TRBJ2-7 better; the J call may be wrong. This CDR3 is built from 14 residues. The germline CDR1 and CDR2 sequences are SQVTM and ANQGSEA. CDR3 nucleotide sequence: TGCAGCGTTGTGCCCAGGGATCGCTACAATGAGCAGTACTTC. This translates into CSVVPRDRYNEQYF.

The rearrangement joins TRBV25-1 to TRBJ1-2, with a possible D match to TRBD1 (5 bases). Germline V gives CDR1 MGHDK, CDR2 SYGVNS. The CDR3 loop spans 13 amino acids. Trimming removed 3 bases at V and 7 bases at J, with 12 bases between. CDR3 in DNA: TGTGCCAGCAGTGATGGGGACCGATGTGGCTACACCTTC. Translating gives CASSDGDRCGYTF.